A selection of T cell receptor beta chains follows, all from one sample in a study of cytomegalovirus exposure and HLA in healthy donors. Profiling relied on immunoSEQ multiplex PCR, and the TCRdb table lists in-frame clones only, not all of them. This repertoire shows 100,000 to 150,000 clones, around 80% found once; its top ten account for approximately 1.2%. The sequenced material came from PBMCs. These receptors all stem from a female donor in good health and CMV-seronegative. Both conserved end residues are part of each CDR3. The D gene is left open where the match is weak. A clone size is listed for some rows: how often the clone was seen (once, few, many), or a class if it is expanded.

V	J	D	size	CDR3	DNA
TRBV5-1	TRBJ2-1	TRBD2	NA	CASSLTSGSSEQFF	TGCGCCAGCAGCTTAACTAGCGGGAGCAGTGAGCAGTTCTTC
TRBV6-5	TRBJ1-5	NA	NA	CASSYSIGGQPQHF	TGTGCCAGCAGTTACTCGATCGGGGGTCAGCCCCAGCATTTT
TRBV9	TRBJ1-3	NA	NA	CASSPQTGISGNTIYF	TGTGCCAGCAGCCCACAAACAGGGATCTCTGGAAACACCATATATTTT
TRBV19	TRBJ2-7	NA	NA	CASSISRGAYEQYF	TGTGCCAGTAGTATTAGCAGGGGCGCCTACGAGCAGTACTTC
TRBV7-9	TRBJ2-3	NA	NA	CASKPDSSTDTQYF	TGTGCCAGCAAACCCGACTCTAGCACAGATACGCAGTATTTT
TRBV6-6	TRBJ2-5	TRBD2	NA	CASSLGGSVRETQYF	TGTGCCAGCAGCTTGGGCGGGAGTGTCAGAGAGACCCAGTACTTC
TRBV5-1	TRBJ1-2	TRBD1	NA	CASSLMTGNYGYTF	TGCGCCAGCAGCCTTATGACAGGGAACTATGGCTACACCTTC
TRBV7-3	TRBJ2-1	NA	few	CASSSYPISVSIPEQFF	TGTGCCAGCAGCTCCTACCCTATCTCAGTTAGCATACCTGAGCAGTTCTTC
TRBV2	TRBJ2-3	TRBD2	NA	CASSDSGGLRYF	TGTGCCAGCAGTGATAGCGGGGGGCTGCGGTATTTT
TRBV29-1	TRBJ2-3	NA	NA	CSSGPGDTQYF	TGCAGTTCCGGCCCGGGAGATACGCAGTATTTT
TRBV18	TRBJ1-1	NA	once	CASSPAGDEAFF	TGTGCCAGCTCACCGGCAGGGGATGAAGCTTTCTTT
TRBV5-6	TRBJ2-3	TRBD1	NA	CASSLRLFSGQGTTDTQYF	TGTGCCAGCAGCTTGCGTCTTTTCAGTGGACAGGGGACGACAGATACGCAGTATTTT
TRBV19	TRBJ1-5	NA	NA	CASSRSYSGNQPQHF	TGTGCCAGTAGTCGAAGTTACAGTGGCAATCAGCCCCAGCATTTT
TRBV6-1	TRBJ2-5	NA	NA	CASSEGASWETQYF	TGTGCCAGCAGTGAAGGGGCTAGCTGGGAGACCCAGTACTTC
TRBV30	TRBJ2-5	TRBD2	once	CAWSGGLAGGPGETQYF	TGTGCCTGGAGTGGTGGACTAGCGGGGGGGCCTGGGGAGACCCAGTACTTC
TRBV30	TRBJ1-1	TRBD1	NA	CAWSLQTGWDTEAFF	TGTGCCTGGAGTCTCCAGACAGGGTGGGACACTGAAGCTTTCTTT
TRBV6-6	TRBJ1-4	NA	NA	CASSYPGSENEKLFF	TGTGCCAGCAGTTACCCGGGAAGTGAGAATGAAAAACTGTTTTTT
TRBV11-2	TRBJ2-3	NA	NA	CASSLWLDTQYF	TGTGCCAGCAGCTTATGGCTGGATACGCAGTATTTT
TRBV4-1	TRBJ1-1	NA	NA	CASSQGAGTEAFF	TGCGCCAGCAGCCAAGGGGCTGGGACTGAAGCTTTCTTT
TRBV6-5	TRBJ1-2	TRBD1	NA	CASRTGGGGYTF	TGTGCCAGCAGGACAGGGGGCGGGGGCTACACCTTC
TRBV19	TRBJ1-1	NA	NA	CASRLTGFF	TGTGCCAGTAGACTTACAGGTTTCTTT
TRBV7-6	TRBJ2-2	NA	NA	CASSLAPRVTGELFF	TGTGCCAGCAGCTTAGCGCCCAGGGTCACCGGGGAGCTGTTTTTT
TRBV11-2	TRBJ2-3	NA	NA	CASSQGPDTQYF	TGTGCCAGCAGCCAGGGGCCAGATACGCAGTATTTT
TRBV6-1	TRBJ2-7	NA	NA	CASTYAGPEQYF	TGTGCCAGCACCTATGCAGGTCCAGAGCAGTACTTC
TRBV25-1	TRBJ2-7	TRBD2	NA	CASSPAGGDIYEQYF	TGTGCCAGCAGTCCAGCGGGAGGGGATATCTACGAGCAGTACTTC
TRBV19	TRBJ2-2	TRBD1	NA	CASSIAGTGNTGELFF	TGTGCCAGTAGTATAGCTGGGACAGGGAACACCGGGGAGCTGTTTTTT
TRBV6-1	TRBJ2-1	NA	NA	CASSAPRQRSSYNEQFF	TGTGCCAGCAGTGCGCCTCGCCAGCGCAGCTCCTACAATGAGCAGTTCTTC
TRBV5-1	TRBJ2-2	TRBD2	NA	CASSATSAQAGELFF	TGCGCCAGCAGCGCGACTAGCGCCCAAGCCGGGGAGCTGTTTTTT
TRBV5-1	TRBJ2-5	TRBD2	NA	CASSLAVRGGETQYF	TGCGCCAGCAGCTTGGCCGTGCGGGGGGGCGAGACCCAGTACTTC
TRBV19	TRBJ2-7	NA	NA	CASSSLTGYEQYF	TGTGCCAGTAGTAGCCTGACTGGCTACGAGCAGTACTTC